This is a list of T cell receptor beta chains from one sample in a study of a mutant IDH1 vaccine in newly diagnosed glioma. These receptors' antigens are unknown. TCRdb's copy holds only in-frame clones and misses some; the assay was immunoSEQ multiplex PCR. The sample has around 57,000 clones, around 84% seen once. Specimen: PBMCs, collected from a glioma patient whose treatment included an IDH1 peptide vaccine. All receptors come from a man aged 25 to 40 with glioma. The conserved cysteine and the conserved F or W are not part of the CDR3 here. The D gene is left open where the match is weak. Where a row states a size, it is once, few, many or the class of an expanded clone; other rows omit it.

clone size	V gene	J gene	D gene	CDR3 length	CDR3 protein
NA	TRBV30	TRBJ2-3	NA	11	AWTGKSTDTQY
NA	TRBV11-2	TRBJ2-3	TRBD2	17	ASSSATTSGGTSTDTQY
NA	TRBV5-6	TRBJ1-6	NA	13	ASSGRGRGGSPLH
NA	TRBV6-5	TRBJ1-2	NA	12	ASRDSGQGNGYT
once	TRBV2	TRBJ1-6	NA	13	ASSRKDLGDSPLH
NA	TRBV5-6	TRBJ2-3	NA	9	ASSSGTTQY
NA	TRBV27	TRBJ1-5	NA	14	ASSELGGGENQPQH
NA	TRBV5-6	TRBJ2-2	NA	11	ASSLVAVGELF
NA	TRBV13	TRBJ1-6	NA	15	ASSLAGYSSYNSPLH
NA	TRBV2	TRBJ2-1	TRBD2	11	AISPGLAFRQF
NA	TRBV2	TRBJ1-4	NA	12	ASTEGVTNEKLF
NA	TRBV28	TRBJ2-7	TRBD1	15	ASSAPQGARLSYEQY
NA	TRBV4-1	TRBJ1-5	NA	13	ASSQDPIGNQPQH
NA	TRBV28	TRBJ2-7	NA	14	ASSLTGRMTGYEQY
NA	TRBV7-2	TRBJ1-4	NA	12	ASSPIDYNEKLF
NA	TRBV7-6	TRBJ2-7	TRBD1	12	ASSSPGQGAEQY
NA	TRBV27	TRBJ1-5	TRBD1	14	ASRDRAILANQPQH
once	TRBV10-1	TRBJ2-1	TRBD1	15	ASSESVGTGPYNEQF
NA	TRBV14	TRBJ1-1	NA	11	ASSQWVSSEAF
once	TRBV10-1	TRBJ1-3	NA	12	ASMDGNSGNTIY
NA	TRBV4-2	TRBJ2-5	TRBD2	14	ASSQDGTSGDETQY
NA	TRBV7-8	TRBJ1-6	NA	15	ASSSRFSPVSNSPLH
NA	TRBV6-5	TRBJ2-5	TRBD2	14	ASSYSPSGGQETQY
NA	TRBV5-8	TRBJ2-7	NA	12	ASSLGQGLNEQY
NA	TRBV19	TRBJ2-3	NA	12	ASSIGLGGDTQY
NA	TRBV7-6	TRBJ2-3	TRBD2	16	ASSLGAILAGKADTQY
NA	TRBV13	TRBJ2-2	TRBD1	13	ASSLRGGDTGELF
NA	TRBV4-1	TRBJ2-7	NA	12	ASSQAPFSYEQY
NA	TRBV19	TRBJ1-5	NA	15	ASSMGPGMMGNQPQH
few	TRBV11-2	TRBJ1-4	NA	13	ASSFLLHDNEKLF
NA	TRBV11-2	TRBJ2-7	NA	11	ASSLVGYYEQY
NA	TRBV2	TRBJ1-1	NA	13	ASSYRDIMNTEAF
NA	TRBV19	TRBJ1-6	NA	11	ASKGYGNSPLH
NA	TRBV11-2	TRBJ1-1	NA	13	ASRLQGGKHTEAF
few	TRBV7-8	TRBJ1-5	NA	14	ASSLARAGWQQPQH
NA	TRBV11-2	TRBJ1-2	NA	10	ASSPGGGGYT
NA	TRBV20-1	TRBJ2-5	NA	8	SARRETQY
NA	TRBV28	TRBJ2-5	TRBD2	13	ASSLTSGGQETQY
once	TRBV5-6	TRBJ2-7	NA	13	ASSLDTGTYYEQY
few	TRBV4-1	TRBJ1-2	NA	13	ASSQVATGPIGYT
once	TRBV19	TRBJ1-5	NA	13	ASSSWGSGNQPQH
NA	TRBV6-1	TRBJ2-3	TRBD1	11	ASSGDRGHTQY
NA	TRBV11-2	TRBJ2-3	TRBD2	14	ASRWTSGGRTDTQY
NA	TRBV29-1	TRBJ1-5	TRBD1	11	SVGRGDNQPQH
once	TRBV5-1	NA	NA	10	ASPDKTYEQY
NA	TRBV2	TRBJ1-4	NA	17	ASSPDTTKEPSPNEKLF
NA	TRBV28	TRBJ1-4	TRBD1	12	ASSLRGLSEKLF
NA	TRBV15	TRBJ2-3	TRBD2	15	ATSRDVGTTRTDTQY
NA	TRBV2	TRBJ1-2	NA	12	ASTNAPGNYGYT
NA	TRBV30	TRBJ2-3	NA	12	AWTGLGETNTQY
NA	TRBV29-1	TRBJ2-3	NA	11	SVGTISTDTQY
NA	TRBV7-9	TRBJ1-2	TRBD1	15	ASSFRDRGHENYGYT
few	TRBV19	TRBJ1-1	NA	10	ASSTRNTEAF
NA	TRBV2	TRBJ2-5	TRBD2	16	ASSESSGGALGKETQY
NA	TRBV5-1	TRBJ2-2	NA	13	ASSLQPTVAGELF